These 7 T cell receptor beta chains share one sample of origin, sequenced in a study of OX40 agonist ivuxolimab in advanced cancers. Sequencing used immunoSEQ multiplex PCR; TCRdb keeps in-frame clones, though not all of them. The sample comprises 45,000 to 55,000 clones, 70% to 90% of which are singletons, and 11% to 15% rests with the top ten. Sequenced here: CD4+ or CD8+ T cells sorted from blood, sampled in a trial of the OX40 agonist ivuxolimab. These receptors all come from an adult with an advanced solid tumor such as melanoma, head and neck, liver or kidney cancer.

This clone was seen only once. The rearrangement links TRBV2 to TRBJ2-5, with 9 bases fitting TRBD1. The J call may be mistaken, given a closer DNA end match to TRBJ2-7. Per germline, CDR1 SNHLY and CDR2 FYNNEI. The CDR3 spans 20 residues. The CDR3 reads CASSARGTGYVGRTSYEQYF. The CDR3 region has the DNA TGTGCCAGCAGTGCTCGCGGGACAGGGTATGTTGGGAGGACCTCCTACGAGCAGTACTTC.

V usage is TRBV6-6 and J usage is TRBJ2-7, with TRBD2 matching 9 bases. The CDR3 is 15 residues long. The J segment lost 0 bases and the V segment lost 2 bases, leaving 2 bases of the junction unmatched. Germline V gives CDR1 MNHNY, CDR2 SVGAGI (reference sequence). CDR3 DNA: TGTGCCAGCAGTTACGAAGCGGGAGGCTCCTACGAGCAGTACTTC. The encoded protein is CASSYEAGGSYEQYF.

The rearrangement uses TRBV6-5 and TRBJ1-2; 8 bases fit TRBD1. V lost 6 bases and J lost 8; bases outside the gene matches: 14. Germline V gene sequence: CDR1 MNHEY, CDR2 SVGAGI. This CDR3 has 15 amino acids. Written as DNA, the CDR3 is TGTGCCAGCAGAAGTCCGGGACAGGCGGCGGGCGGCTACACCTTC. As protein: CASRSPGQAAGGYTF.

The gene calls are TRBV2 and TRBJ2-2; D might be TRBD2 (6 bases). The CDR3 has 14 amino acids. The V gene lost 7 bases and the J gene lost 4 bases, with 13 bases spanning the gap. Germline loops: CDR1 SNHLY, CDR2 FYNNEI. In DNA, the CDR3 is TGTGCCAGCAAGAACGGGAGAGCCACCGGGGAGCTGTTTTTT. It specifies CASKNGRATGELFF.

The V gene is TRBV4-1, the J gene TRBJ1-2; D not certain. This CDR3 is built from 16 residues. V gave up 0 bases and J gave up 4 bases, with 15 bases separating them. Germline V gene sequence: CDR1 MGHRA, CDR2 YSYEKL. CDR3 amino acids: CASSQDLGPRIYGYTF. In DNA form, the CDR3 reads TGCGCCAGCAGCCAAGATCTAGGCCCACGGATCTATGGCTACACCTTC.

The chain has TRBV11-2 and TRBJ2-1; the match to TRBD2 covers 11 bases. The CDR3 contains 15 residues. V shed 5 bases, J shed 2 bases, and the junction held 2 bases outside the gene matches. Germline values: CDR1 SGHAT, CDR2 FQNNGV. In DNA form, the CDR3 reads TGTGCCAGCAGCAAACTAGCGGGAGCCTACAATGAGCAGTTCTTC. Protein product: CASSKLAGAYNEQFF.

This clone occurred a few times. The chain uses TRBV6-1 and TRBJ2-7; TRBD2 agrees at 9 bases. V was clipped by 7 bases and J by 2 bases; unmatched bases: 9. CDR1 and CDR2 (germline): MNHNS, SASEGT. The CDR3 is 15 amino acids. This CDR3 reads CASIPEVAGAYEQYF. The CDR3 region has the DNA TGTGCCAGCATCCCGGAGGTAGCGGGAGCCTACGAGCAGTACTTC.